This record concerns one TCR beta chain sequence. Its target is unknown. V was clipped by 7 bases and J by 5 bases, with 15 bases between them. Germline loops: CDR1 MNHEY, CDR2 SVGEGT. This CDR3 spans 14 amino acids. The data belong to a study of regulatory T cells in long-lasting Graves disease. General observations from the study: Persistent cases of Graves' showed reduced TCR diversity relative to newly diagnosed patients. Persistent patients had a count of shared public clonotypes (approximately 2,700) that exceeded that of new patients (about 930).

Construction of the TCR beta libraries employed iRepertoire HTBI primers in conjunction with Arm-PCR of CDR3 regions. TCRdb redid the calling of the multiplex PCR reads with MiXCR, one entry per CDR3 protein. This table has fewer than 500,000 distinct CDR3 sequences, 15% to 20% appearing once. Time point defined: newly diagnosed GD, antithyroid drugs for less than 3 months. Preparation of the TCR library used RNA extracted from PBMCs. Patient provenance is recorded as an endocrinology department in Xi'an, China. These data were also reused for a study on T cells in Graves' hyperthyroidism and ophthalmopathy.

This material consisted of peripheral blood mononuclear cells (PBMCs), taken at new diagnosis, from a patient treated with antithyroid drugs. The TCR originated in a man between 40 and 49 years old with Graves disease. The genes are TRBV6-2 or TRBV6-3 and TRBJ1-5; perhaps TRBD1 as D (6 bases). CDR3 sequence: CASTPVRGDQPQHF. As DNA, the CDR3 is TGTGCCAGCACCCCGGTCAGGGGCGATCAGCCCCAGCATTTT.